These T cell receptor beta chains were read from a single sample in a study of CD4 T cells in relation to SARS-CoV-2 and coronaviruses. Some clones are missing from TCRdb's copy, which holds only in-frame ones; the method was immunoSEQ multiplex PCR. Seen here are approximately 50,000 clones, roughly nine tenths observed once, and the top ten hold 0.3% to 0.5%. The sample consisted of naive CD4+ T cells from PBMCs. The receptors here all came from an adult with COVID-19. Each CDR3 is given with its conserved first and last residue. D genes are given only for firm matches. Not all rows give a size; the values are once, few, many and, for expanded clones, a class.

>TRBD2|TRBV4-1|-|TRBJ2-1
CASSQPTSGSHDEQFF
TGCGCCAGCAGCCAACCGACTAGCGGGAGCCACGATGAGCAGTTCTTC
>TRBD2|TRBV18|-|TRBJ2-1
CASSPTSGSDEQFF
TGTGCCAGCTCTCCGACTAGCGGGAGTGATGAGCAGTTCTTC
>-|TRBV18|-|TRBJ2-5
CASSPQETQYF
TGTGCCAGCTCACCACAAGAGACCCAGTACTTC
>-|TRBV27|-|TRBJ2-7
CASSRGLPYEQYF
TGTGCCAGCAGTCGAGGACTACCCTACGAGCAGTACTTC
>-|TRBV2|-|TRBJ1-5
CASRFYRNQPQHF
TGTGCCAGCAGGTTCTACAGAAATCAGCCCCAGCATTTT
>-|TRBV3-1/TRBV3-2|-|TRBJ1-2
CASSDSWDGYTF
TGTGCCAGCAGCGACAGTTGGGATGGCTACACCTTC
>-|TRBV27|-|TRBJ2-3
CASSLRPEDTDTQYF
TGTGCCAGCAGTTTAAGGCCCGAGGACACAGATACGCAGTATTTT
>TRBD1|TRBV19|-|TRBJ1-3
CASSEDGTGTGNTIYF
TGTGCCAGTAGTGAAGATGGGACAGGGACTGGAAACACCATATATTTT
>TRBD1|TRBV3-1/TRBV3-2|once|TRBJ1-5
CASSQVPGGYQPQHF
TGTGCCAGCAGCCAAGTTCCAGGGGGCTATCAGCCCCAGCATTTT
>-|TRBV5-1|-|TRBJ2-7
CASSLVSGTPTYEQYF
TGCGCCAGCAGCTTGGTTTCCGGGACTCCAACCTACGAGCAGTACTTC
>-|TRBV4-1|-|TRBJ1-4
CASNQAGENHNHTNEKLFF
TGCGCCAGCAACCAAGCAGGGGAAAACCACAATCATACTAATGAAAAACTGTTTTTT
>TRBD2|TRBV2|-|TRBJ2-6
CASGRASTGANVLTF
TGTGCCAGTGGGAGGGCGTCTACTGGGGCCAACGTCCTGACTTTC
>-|TRBV7-9|-|TRBJ2-3
CASSQQVVRTDTQYF
TGTGCCAGCAGCCAACAGGTGGTCCGCACAGATACGCAGTATTTT
>TRBD2|TRBV15|-|TRBJ2-3
CATSMAASGRAYTQYF
TGTGCCACCAGCATGGCGGCTAGCGGGAGGGCCTATACGCAGTATTTT
>TRBD1|TRBV6-5|-|TRBJ2-7
CASRAGTGYTYEQYF
TGTGCCAGCCGGGCCGGGACAGGGTACACCTACGAGCAGTACTTC
>-|TRBV7-2|-|TRBJ2-7
CASSFQLAREQYF
TGTGCCAGCAGCTTCCAGCTAGCCCGCGAGCAGTACTTC
>TRBD2|TRBV7-6|-|TRBJ2-3
CASSSRGAGGLTDTQYF
TGTGCCAGCAGCTCGAGGGGAGCGGGGGGCCTCACAGATACGCAGTATTTT
>-|TRBV30|-|TRBJ2-3
CAWSGGDTQYF
TGTGCCTGGAGTGGTGGCGATACGCAGTATTTT
>-|TRBV10-3|-|TRBJ1-3
CAISESGGSTATSGNTIYF
TGTGCCATCAGTGAGTCAGGGGGTTCTACTGCCACCTCTGGAAACACCATATATTTT
>-|TRBV6-5|-|TRBJ1-2
CASSPRTENYGYTF
TGTGCCAGCAGTCCCCGGACAGAGAACTATGGCTACACCTTC
>-|TRBV3-1/TRBV3-2|-|TRBJ2-5
CASSQQGTETQYF
TGTGCCAGCAGCCAACAGGGGACAGAGACCCAGTACTTC
>-|TRBV5-6|-|TRBJ2-5
CASSLVSVFGVETQYF
TGTGCCAGCAGCTTGGTTAGTGTATTCGGTGTCGAGACCCAGTACTTC
>-|TRBV10-3|-|TRBJ2-1
CAIMGGEYNEQFF
TGTGCCATCATGGGGGGAGAATACAATGAGCAGTTCTTC
>TRBD2|TRBV7-2|-|TRBJ2-3
CASSQLAVTQYF
TGTGCCAGCAGCCAACTAGCGGTCACGCAGTATTTT
>TRBD1|TRBV5-6|-|TRBJ1-3
CASSLGTASSGNTIYF
TGTGCCAGCAGCCTAGGGACAGCTTCCTCTGGAAACACCATATATTTT
>-|TRBV4-2|-|TRBJ2-5
CASSPLAGPGEETQYF
TGTGCCAGCAGCCCCCTTGCCGGACCCGGGGAAGAGACCCAGTACTTC
>TRBD2|TRBV19|-|TRBJ2-1
CASKTSGVSYNEQFF
TGTGCCAGTAAGACTAGCGGCGTCTCCTACAATGAGCAGTTCTTC
>TRBD1|TRBV24-1|few|TRBJ2-1
CATSDLGTGTGLLGEQFF
TGTGCCACCAGTGATTTGGGAACCGGGACAGGGCTGTTAGGAGAGCAGTTCTTC
>-|TRBV28|once|TRBJ2-5
CASSLLGKSRTETQYF
TGTGCCAGCAGTTTATTGGGTAAAAGTCGTACAGAGACCCAGTACTTC
>TRBD1|TRBV14|-|TRBJ1-6
CASSPRDRQNSPLHF
TGTGCCAGCAGCCCCCGGGACAGACAAAATTCACCCCTCCACTTT
>TRBD1|TRBV28|-|TRBJ2-7
CASSEPWDRKYEQYF
TGTGCCAGCAGCGAACCTTGGGACAGGAAATACGAGCAGTACTTC
>TRBD1|TRBV28|-|TRBJ1-4
CQTGTGDEKLFF
TGTCAGACCGGGACAGGAGATGAAAAACTGTTTTTT
>TRBD1|TRBV10-3|-|TRBJ2-7
CAISALGQGGVEQYF
TGTGCCATCAGTGCCCTGGGACAGGGGGGTGTTGAGCAGTACTTC
>TRBD1|TRBV12-3/TRBV12-4|-|TRBJ2-7
CASSLGTGGQQYF
TGTGCCAGCAGTTTAGGGACAGGGGGGCAGCAGTACTTC
>-|TRBV28|-|TRBJ2-7
CASSLLGRERYEQYF
TGTGCCAGCAGTTTATTGGGCAGGGAGCGGTACGAGCAGTACTTC
>-|TRBV7-2|-|TRBJ1-1
CASSVGGSGTEAFF
TGTGCCAGCAGCGTGGGGGGGTCAGGCACTGAAGCTTTCTTT
>TRBD2|TRBV30|-|TRBJ2-1
CAWSSGREGRISYNEQFF
TGTGCCTGGAGTTCGGGGCGGGAGGGCCGTATATCCTACAATGAGCAGTTCTTC
>TRBD2|TRBV5-1|-|TRBJ2-2
CASSLSSSGTNTGELFF
TGCGCCAGCAGCTTGTCCTCTAGCGGGACGAACACCGGGGAGCTGTTTTTT
>-|TRBV3-1/TRBV3-2|-|TRBJ2-5
CASSQVSPVETQYF
TGTGCCAGCAGCCAAGTAAGTCCGGTGGAGACCCAGTACTTC
>-|TRBV19|-|TRBJ1-5
CASSQRAAGGDQPQHF
TGTGCCAGTAGTCAAAGGGCTGCGGGTGGAGATCAGCCCCAGCATTTT
>-|TRBV28|few|TRBJ2-4
CASSLRVAGIDIQYF
TGTGCCAGCAGTTTAAGAGTTGCAGGGATAGACATTCAGTACTTC
>-|TRBV5-5|once|TRBJ1-1
CASSLGAGTEAFF
TGTGCCAGCAGCTTGGGTGCGGGGACTGAAGCTTTCTTT
>-|TRBV15|-|TRBJ1-5
CAPSGVDRRMYSNQPQHF
TGTGCCCCTAGCGGGGTTGACAGGAGAATGTATAGCAATCAGCCCCAGCATTTT
>TRBD1|TRBV11-3|-|TRBJ2-7
CASSKRTGDIHEQYF
TGTGCCAGCAGTAAAAGGACAGGGGATATCCACGAGCAGTACTTC
>-|TRBV5-1|once|TRBJ2-5
CASSSGALAQETQYF
TGCGCCAGCAGCTCAGGGGCCCTGGCTCAAGAGACCCAGTACTTC
>-|TRBV7-9|-|TRBJ2-2
CASSLASGGSGELFF
TGTGCCAGCAGCTTAGCGAGTGGAGGGTCCGGGGAGCTGTTTTTT
>TRBD1|TRBV28|-|TRBJ1-4
CASSRDSNLQGLEKLFF
TGTGCCAGCAGTCGGGACAGTAATCTCCAAGGCCTTGAAAAACTGTTTTTT
>-|TRBV3-1/TRBV3-2|few|TRBJ1-2
CASSQDYRPFTF
TGTGCCAGCAGCCAAGATTACCGGCCTTTCACCTTC
>TRBD2|TRBV27|once|TRBJ2-1
CASSCVLAGVYDVDEQFF
TGTGCCAGCAGTTGTGTTCTAGCGGGAGTGTATGACGTGGATGAGCAGTTCTTC
>-|TRBV4-1|-|TRBJ2-5
CASSQLVGETQYF
TGCGCCAGCAGCCAACTGGTGGGGGAGACCCAGTACTTC
>-|TRBV6-5|once|TRBJ2-3
CASSSSAGTDTQYF
TGTGCCAGCAGCTCCTCGGCGGGAACAGATACGCAGTATTTT
>TRBD1|TRBV27|-|TRBJ1-5
CASKFLGQGTNQPQHF
TGTGCCAGCAAATTTCTGGGACAGGGGACGAATCAGCCCCAGCATTTT
>TRBD2|TRBV9|-|TRBJ2-2
CASSEGLAGTNTGELFF
TGTGCCAGCAGCGAGGGACTAGCGGGAACGAACACCGGGGAGCTGTTTTTT
>-|TRBV4-1|-|TRBJ2-7
CASSQGPLSVREHYEQYF
TGCGCCAGCAGCCAAGGCCCCCTTTCTGTACGGGAGCACTACGAGCAGTACTTC
>-|TRBV5-1|-|TRBJ2-5
CASSLEETQYF
TGCGCCAGCAGCTTGGAAGAGACCCAGTACTTC
>-|TRBV11-2|-|TRBJ1-3
CASSLGGLKNSGNTIYF
TGTGCCAGCAGCTTAGGGGGACTGAAGAACTCTGGAAACACCATATATTTT
>-|TRBV24-1|-|TRBJ2-1
CATSERPRGEQFF
TGTGCCACCAGTGAACGCCCTCGGGGAGAGCAGTTCTTC